The sequence of this T cell receptor beta chain was determined in a study of technical replicates of blood from a handful of donors (dated by TCRdb to between 2016 and 2019). Worth noting for this clone: Which antigen it targets is not known. No much larger clone is present one base from it, and per-base qualities are unavailable.

Libraries were built with the immunoSEQ multiplex PCR assay. TCRdb retrieved this table from immuneACCESS and kept in-frame rearrangements only. Not all clones are present; in checked studies, unresolved V genes account for under half, and no reason is known for the remainder. The sample table contains under 90,000 clones; only one count was recorded for 90% to 95% of them. The ten largest account for approximately 0.25% of the sample. Sequencing was done on a sample of T cells isolated from PBMCs. This clonotype was obtained from a human donor in good health.

The CDR3 reads CASSQGFAGERETQYF. In nucleotides, the sequence is TGTGCCAGCAGCCAAGGGTTCGCGGGAGAGAGGGAGACCCAGTACTTC. The V and J genes are TRBV14 and TRBJ2-5; TRBD2 fits 7 bases in the junction. Per the germline V gene, SGHDN is the CDR1 and FVKESK is the CDR2. The CDR3 runs 16 amino acids, cysteine and phenylalanine included. The read is trimmed to its CDR3 DNA, 48 bases read in frame from base 1. At the junction V is shortened by 1 base and J by 5 bases; bases outside the gene matches: 10. The CDR3 plus the reference TRBV14 and TRBJ2-5 genes for the other parts give the full variable domain: EAGVTQFPSHSVIEKGQTVTLRCDPISGHDNLYWYRRVMGKEIKFLLHFVKESKQDESGMPNNRFLAERTGGTYSTLKVQPAELEDSGVYFCASSQGFAGERETQYFGPGTRLLVL.